Listed here is a single TCR beta chain. Its antigen is not yet known. This may be a read error: a much more frequent sequence differs by one nucleotide. Amplification of TCR beta CDR3 regions was carried out from RNA transcripts. The TCR CDR3 was subjected to a first round of RT-PCR using the HTBI primer set and the Qiagen OneStep RT-PCR kit. The libraries were constructed in a second round of multiplex PCR and then size-selected and purified. Sequencing of the libraries was done on an Illumina HiSeq2000 using paired-end 100 bp reads. From the authors' description of their analysis: SOAPnuke was used to process the raw data, removing reads that contained adapters or uncalled bases, had a mean Phred below 15, or lacked an exact match to the constant primer or identifier. High-quality paired reads were merged using COPE v1.2.5, and each unique nucleotide sequence was defined as a clonotype. Clonotypes were aligned to IMGT TRBV, TRBD and TRBJ reference segments using MiTCR v1.1. The analysis was restricted to V-J combinations with a frequency above 0.0001, which together covered around 99% of the repertoires. A TCS score was defined as the ratio between F50 (clonal expansion) and ExV (chaos), using BLOSUM62-based TCRdist between CDR3 peptides within each V-J. Welch's t-statistics and random forest reduced around 550 V-J features to 13, which were used in a naive Bayes classifier (R e1071). Through fastp at Q25 and MiXCR, TCRdb rebuilt clones from the public reads, retaining in-frame beta chains. Each entry merges the rows of one CDR3 protein and shows their most common DNA and genes. In this record, the V and J calls reflect TCRdb's handling and not the investigators' own analysis. Across this sample there are 650,000 to 700,000 distinct CDR3 sequences, with roughly 17% seen only once. In total, the top ten clones hold 15% of the sample.

Stable Graves' hyperthyroidism was defined as no progression to ophthalmopathy during 18 months of follow-up. Hyperthyroidism patients were newly diagnosed, with disease duration under 2 months, and aged 18 to 65 years. Exclusion was applied to patients with uncontrolled infections, other autoimmune diseases, pregnancy or lactation. Diagnoses relied on clinical symptoms, serum thyroxine and TRAb, thyroid ultrasound and orbital computed tomography. Ficoll-Paque density gradient centrifugation was used to isolate PBMCs from about 10 ml of fresh peripheral blood. Total RNA was extracted with Trizol reagent, and quality was checked on an Agilent 2100 Bioanalyzer. The data stem from a study of T cells in Graves' hyperthyroidism and ophthalmopathy (dated by TCRdb to the late 2010s). Notes on the research overall: Peripheral blood samples were taken at the time of initial diagnosis, prior to any treatment. A discovery cohort of roughly 100 patients, roughly 45 with Graves' ophthalmopathy and 55 to 65 with stable Graves' hyperthyroidism, was used to find distinguishing TCR V-J signatures. Whether ophthalmopathy could be predicted prospectively was tested in an independent validation cohort made up of roughly 19 hyperthyroidism patients plus 17 patients who later progressed to ophthalmopathy. For training and testing, the 80 to 100 patients in the discovery cohort were randomly divided in a 7:3 ratio. In about six Graves' hyperthyroidism patients, the study also compared T-cell repertoires from thyroid tissue with T-cell repertoires from blood. Following sampling, methimazole starting at 30 mg daily was given to hyperthyroidism patients, and high-dose intravenous methylprednisolone was given to ophthalmopathy patients. The paper reports TCR Vbeta CDR3 sequencing of about 140 peripheral blood samples: some 41 ophthalmopathy, approximately 74 hyperthyroidism and about 17 progressor patients.

The full study reports these points: In validation, progression to ophthalmopathy was predicted by the model with 70.59% sensitivity and 72% to 80% specificity, a median of around 6.5 months before onset. Blood samples also contained most of the expanded thyroid clonotypes (frequency above 0.001), which suggests that blood repertoires may reflect thyroid immune responses. A 13 V-J signature model separated ophthalmopathy from stable hyperthyroidism, with approximately 87% sensitivity and around 84% specificity in cross-validation and 80%/75% in testing. Sample size was not statistically predetermined, and blinding of investigators to group allocation was not performed.

CDR1 SGHTA and CDR2 FQGNSA were looked up in the germline V gene. From the cysteine up to the phenylalanine, the CDR3 has a length of 11 residues. Only the CDR3 portion is preserved as DNA: 33 bases, with reading frame beginning at the first base. The sequence joins TRBV7-2 to TRBJ2-5; the D gene cannot be named for sure. Sequencing was performed on blood. This receptor was identified in a man between 50 and 59 years old with Graves' hyperthyroidism. The sequence in DNA is TGTGCCAGCAGGAACCAAGGGACCCAGTACTTC. This yields the protein CASRNQGTQYF.